These T cell receptor beta chains were read from a single sample in a study of CD8 T cells in ankylosing spondylitis. TCRdb redid the calling of the 5' RACE reads with MiXCR, one entry per CDR3 protein. The sample shows about 440,000 distinct CDR3 sequences, approximately 17% of them seen only once. The sequencing sample was made of blood, either unsorted or a sorted T cell fraction (not recorded which). The receptors shown here come from a male donor with ankylosing spondylitis. Both conserved end residues are part of each CDR3. D genes are given only for firm matches. Clone size is shown for a subset of rows, as once, few, many or a class of expanded clone.

j_call: TRBJ1-5
clone_size: .
v_call: TRBV7-8
d_call: .
cdr3_aa: CASSPQGYGSNQPQHF
cdr3_nt: TGTGCCAGCAGCCCTCAGGGTTACGGTAGCAATCAGCCCCAGCATTTT

j_call: TRBJ2-5
clone_size: .
v_call: TRBV6-2/TRBV6-3
d_call: TRBD1
cdr3_aa: CASSFTGTGKETQYF
cdr3_nt: TGTGCCAGCAGTTTTACCGGGACAGGGAAAGAGACCCAGTACTTC

j_call: TRBJ1-6
clone_size: .
v_call: TRBV19
d_call: TRBD1
cdr3_aa: CASSAWTGNSPLHF
cdr3_nt: TGTGCCAGTAGTGCCTGGACAGGGAATTCACCCCTCCACTTT

j_call: TRBJ1-2
clone_size: few
v_call: TRBV7-8
d_call: TRBD1
cdr3_aa: CASSLRTSGTGLYGYTF
cdr3_nt: TGTGCCAGCAGCCTACGTACATCCGGGACAGGGTTGTATGGCTACACCTTC

j_call: TRBJ1-6
clone_size: .
v_call: TRBV5-1
d_call: TRBD1
cdr3_aa: CASSLVITDRGHSPLHF
cdr3_nt: TGCGCCAGCAGCTTGGTCATAACGGACAGGGGGCATTCACCCCTCCACTTT

j_call: TRBJ2-7
clone_size: many
v_call: TRBV7-2
d_call: .
cdr3_aa: CASSLAVPYEQYF
cdr3_nt: TGTGCCAGCAGCTTAGCGGTTCCATACGAGCAGTACTTC

j_call: TRBJ1-2
clone_size: .
v_call: TRBV15
d_call: .
cdr3_aa: CATSRDPGGRSGYTF
cdr3_nt: TGTGCCACCAGCAGAGATCCGGGCGGGCGTAGTGGCTACACCTTC

j_call: TRBJ1-1
clone_size: .
v_call: TRBV6-2/TRBV6-3
d_call: TRBD1
cdr3_aa: CASRSRGQGMNTEAFF
cdr3_nt: TGTGCCAGCAGATCCCGAGGACAGGGGATGAACACTGAAGCTTTCTTT

j_call: TRBJ2-3
clone_size: few
v_call: TRBV24-1
d_call: .
cdr3_aa: CATSGRGAGTDTQYF
cdr3_nt: TGTGCCACCAGTGGACGGGGGGCGGGCACAGATACGCAGTATTTT

j_call: TRBJ2-3
clone_size: few
v_call: TRBV11-2
d_call: TRBD2
cdr3_aa: CASSRPSGARYF
cdr3_nt: TGTGCCAGCAGCCGCCCTAGCGGGGCTCGGTATTTT

j_call: TRBJ1-2
clone_size: .
v_call: TRBV11-3
d_call: .
cdr3_aa: CASSAKGGSYYGYTF
cdr3_nt: TGTGCCAGCAGCGCCAAGGGTGGATCCTACTATGGCTACACCTTC

j_call: TRBJ2-1
clone_size: few
v_call: TRBV11-2
d_call: TRBD2
cdr3_aa: CASSRTGGLAGVDEQFF
cdr3_nt: TGTGCCAGCAGCAGGACAGGGGGACTAGCGGGAGTTGATGAGCAGTTCTTC

j_call: TRBJ1-4
clone_size: .
v_call: TRBV7-9
d_call: .
cdr3_aa: CASSLGVSLNEKLFF
cdr3_nt: TGTGCCAGCAGCTTGGGAGTTTCCCTTAATGAAAAACTGTTTTTT

j_call: TRBJ2-7
clone_size: few
v_call: TRBV30
d_call: TRBD1
cdr3_aa: CAWSVGPGQGKEQYF
cdr3_nt: TGTGCCTGGAGTGTAGGGCCGGGACAGGGCAAAGAGCAGTACTTC

j_call: TRBJ2-1
clone_size: .
v_call: TRBV12-5
d_call: TRBD2
cdr3_aa: CASGLAGRPDNEQFF
cdr3_nt: TGTGCTAGTGGCCTAGCGGGAAGACCCGACAATGAGCAGTTCTTC

j_call: TRBJ2-2
clone_size: many
v_call: TRBV12-3/TRBV12-4
d_call: TRBD2
cdr3_aa: CATSRVAGVNTGELFF
cdr3_nt: TGTGCCACCTCTAGGGTAGCGGGAGTAAACACCGGGGAGCTGTTTTTT

j_call: TRBJ1-1
clone_size: many
v_call: TRBV5-1
d_call: .
cdr3_aa: CASSQEGGAAEAFF
cdr3_nt: TGCGCCAGCAGTCAGGAAGGGGGGGCGGCTGAAGCTTTCTTT

j_call: TRBJ1-3
clone_size: .
v_call: TRBV10-3
d_call: .
cdr3_aa: CAIGGSGNTIYF
cdr3_nt: TGTGCAATCGGGGGGTCTGGAAACACCATATATTTT

j_call: TRBJ1-6
clone_size: .
v_call: TRBV25-1
d_call: TRBD1
cdr3_aa: CASSEFLRDRVDYSPLHF
cdr3_nt: TGTGCCAGCAGTGAATTCCTCCGTGACAGGGTGGACTATTCACCCCTCCACTTT

j_call: TRBJ2-2
clone_size: .
v_call: TRBV3-1
d_call: .
cdr3_aa: CASSQQYTGELFF
cdr3_nt: TGTGCCAGCAGCCAACAGTACACCGGGGAGCTGTTTTTT

j_call: TRBJ1-1
clone_size: .
v_call: TRBV5-6
d_call: .
cdr3_aa: CASSTAGARRNTEAFF
cdr3_nt: TGTGCCAGCAGCACAGCCGGGGCGAGGAGGAACACTGAAGCTTTCTTT

j_call: TRBJ1-5
clone_size: many
v_call: TRBV6-2/TRBV6-3
d_call: TRBD1
cdr3_aa: CASSPHRDRGPQPQHF
cdr3_nt: TGTGCCAGCAGTCCCCACCGGGACAGGGGCCCTCAGCCCCAGCATTTT

j_call: TRBJ1-1
clone_size: few
v_call: TRBV12-3/TRBV12-4
d_call: TRBD1
cdr3_aa: CASSLGQVRDTEAFF
cdr3_nt: TGTGCCAGCAGTCTTGGACAGGTTCGAGACACTGAAGCTTTCTTT

j_call: TRBJ2-7
clone_size: .
v_call: TRBV2
d_call: .
cdr3_aa: CASQKGTENEQYF
cdr3_nt: TGTGCCAGCCAAAAAGGGACGGAGAACGAGCAGTACTTC

j_call: TRBJ1-5
clone_size: .
v_call: TRBV20-1
d_call: TRBD1
cdr3_aa: CSADRGGNQPQHF
cdr3_nt: TGCAGTGCGGACAGGGGTGGCAATCAGCCCCAGCATTTT

j_call: TRBJ1-1
clone_size: many
v_call: TRBV12-3/TRBV12-4
d_call: .
cdr3_aa: CASSFDSEGEYTEAFF
cdr3_nt: TGTGCCAGCTCTTTTGACTCGGAGGGGGAATACACTGAAGCTTTCTTT

j_call: TRBJ1-1
clone_size: many
v_call: TRBV3-1
d_call: .
cdr3_aa: CASSQGRGNTEAFF
cdr3_nt: TGTGCCAGCAGCCAAGGCAGGGGGAACACTGAAGCTTTCTTT

j_call: TRBJ2-3
clone_size: .
v_call: TRBV4-1
d_call: TRBD2
cdr3_aa: CASSPTLAGGPTDTQYF
cdr3_nt: TGCGCCAGCAGCCCTACCCTAGCGGGGGGGCCAACAGATACGCAGTATTTT

j_call: TRBJ1-6
clone_size: few
v_call: TRBV11-2
d_call: TRBD1
cdr3_aa: CASSTTGFGSSYNSPLHF
cdr3_nt: TGTGCCAGCAGCACGACAGGGTTCGGGAGCTCCTATAATTCACCCCTCCACTTT